This note documents a single TCR beta chain sequence. The Seattle patients, enrolled during active infection, were followed longitudinally. The sample is drawn from a study of blood T cell repertoires in COVID-19. Study background: T cells, B-cell-depleted T cells, or PBMCs provided the cDNA or gDNA that served as material.

The CDR3 extends over 14 amino acids. The junction had 4 bases not matched to a gene; V was cut back by 8 bases and J by 0 bases. Per germline, CDR1 LNHDA and CDR2 SQIVND (reference sequence). Using immunoSEQ multiplex PCR, the repertoire was profiled, and TCRdb retains in-frame clones only, with some absent. Of fewer than 350,000 clones in the sample, 86% were seen once. Specimen: peripheral blood. The origin of this receptor is a woman aged 30 to 39 with COVID-19, enrolled during active disease. This chain links TRBV19 with TRBJ2-4; 7 bases align to TRBD1. DNA of the CDR3: TGTGCCAGTGCCCACAGGGGAGCCAAAAACATTCAGTACTTC. The encoded protein is CASAHRGAKNIQYF.